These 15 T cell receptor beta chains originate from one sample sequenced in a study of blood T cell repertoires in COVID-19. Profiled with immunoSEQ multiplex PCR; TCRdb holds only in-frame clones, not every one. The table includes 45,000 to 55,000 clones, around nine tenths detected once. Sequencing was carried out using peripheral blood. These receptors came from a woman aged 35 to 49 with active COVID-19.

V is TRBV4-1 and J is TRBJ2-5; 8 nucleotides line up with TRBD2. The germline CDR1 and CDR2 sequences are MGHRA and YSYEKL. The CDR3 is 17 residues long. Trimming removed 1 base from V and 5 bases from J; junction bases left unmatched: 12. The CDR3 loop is CASSQAGGTRRPETQYF. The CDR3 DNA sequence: TGCGCCAGCAGCCAAGCGGGAGGGACTCGACGTCCTGAGACCCAGTACTTC.

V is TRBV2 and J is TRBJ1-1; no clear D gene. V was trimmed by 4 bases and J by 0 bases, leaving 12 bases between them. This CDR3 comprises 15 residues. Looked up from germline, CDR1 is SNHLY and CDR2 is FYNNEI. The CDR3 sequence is CASSAYGNMNTEAFF. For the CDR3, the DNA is TGTGCCAGCAGTGCTTACGGGAACATGAACACTGAAGCTTTCTTT.

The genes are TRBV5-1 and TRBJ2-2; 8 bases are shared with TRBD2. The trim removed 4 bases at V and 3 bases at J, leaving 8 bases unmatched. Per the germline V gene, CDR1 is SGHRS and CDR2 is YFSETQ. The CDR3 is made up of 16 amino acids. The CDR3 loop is CASSPPGGMDTGELFF. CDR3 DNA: TGCGCCAGCAGCCCGCCGGGGGGGATGGACACCGGGGAGCTGTTTTTT.

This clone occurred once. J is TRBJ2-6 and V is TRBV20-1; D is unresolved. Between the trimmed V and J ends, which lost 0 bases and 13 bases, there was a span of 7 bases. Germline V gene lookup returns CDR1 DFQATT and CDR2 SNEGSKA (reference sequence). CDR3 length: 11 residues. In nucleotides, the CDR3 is TGCAGTGCTAGAGATCGAGCGGTCCTGACTTTC. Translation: CSARDRAVLTF.

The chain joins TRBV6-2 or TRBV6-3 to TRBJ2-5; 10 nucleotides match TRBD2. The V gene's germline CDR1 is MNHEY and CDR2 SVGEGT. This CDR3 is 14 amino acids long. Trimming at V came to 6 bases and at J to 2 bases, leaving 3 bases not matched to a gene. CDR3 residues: CASSPTSGQETQYF. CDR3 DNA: TGTGCCAGCAGCCCGACTAGCGGGCAAGAGACCCAGTACTTC.

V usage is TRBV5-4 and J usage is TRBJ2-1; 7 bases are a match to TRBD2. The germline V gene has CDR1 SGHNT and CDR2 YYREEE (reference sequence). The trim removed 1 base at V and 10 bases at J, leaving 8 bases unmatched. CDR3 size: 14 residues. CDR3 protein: CASSLLGPGREQFF. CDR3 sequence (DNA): TGTGCCAGCAGCTTGTTAGGGCCCGGGAGGGAGCAGTTCTTC.

CDR3 in DNA: TGTGCCAGCAGCTTAGGACAGGGGGAAAAACTGTTTTTT. The encoded protein is CASSLGQGEKLFF. The chain links TRBV7-6 to TRBJ1-4, with 8 bases that match TRBD1. The CDR3 runs to 13 residues. Germline CDR1 SGHVS, CDR2 FNYEAQ. Trimming took 1 base from V and 8 from J; bases not matched to a gene: 0.

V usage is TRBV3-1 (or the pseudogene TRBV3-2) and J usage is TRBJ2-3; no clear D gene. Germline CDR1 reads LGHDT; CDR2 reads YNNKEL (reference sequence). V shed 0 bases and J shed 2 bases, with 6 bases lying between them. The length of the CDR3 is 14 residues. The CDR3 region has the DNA TGTGCCAGCAGCCAAGAACATTCCACAGATACGCAGTATTTT. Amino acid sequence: CASSQEHSTDTQYF.

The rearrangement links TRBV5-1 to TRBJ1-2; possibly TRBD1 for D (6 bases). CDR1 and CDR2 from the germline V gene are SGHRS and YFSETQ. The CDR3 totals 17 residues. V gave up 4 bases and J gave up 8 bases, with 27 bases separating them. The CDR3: CASSRPTAPWAGEGYTF. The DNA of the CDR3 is TGCGCCAGCAGCCGCCCGACTGCCCCGTGGGCAGGGGAAGGCTACACCTTC.

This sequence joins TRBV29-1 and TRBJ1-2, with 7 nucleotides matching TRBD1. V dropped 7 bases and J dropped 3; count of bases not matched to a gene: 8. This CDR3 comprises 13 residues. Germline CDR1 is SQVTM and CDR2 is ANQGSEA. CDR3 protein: CSGLQGRDYGYTF. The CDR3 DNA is TGCAGCGGACTACAGGGGCGGGACTATGGCTACACCTTC.

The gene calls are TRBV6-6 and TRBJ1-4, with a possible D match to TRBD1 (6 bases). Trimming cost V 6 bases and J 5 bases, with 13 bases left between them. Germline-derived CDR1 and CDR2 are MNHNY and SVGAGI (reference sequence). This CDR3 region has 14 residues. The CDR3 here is CASSHRAGNEKLFF. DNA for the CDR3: TGTGCCAGCAGCCACAGGGCAGGCAATGAAAAACTGTTTTTT.

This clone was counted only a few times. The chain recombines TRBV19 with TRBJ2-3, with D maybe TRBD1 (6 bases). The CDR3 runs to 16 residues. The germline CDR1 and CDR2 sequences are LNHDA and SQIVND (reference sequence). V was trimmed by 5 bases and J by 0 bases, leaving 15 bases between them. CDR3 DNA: TGTGCCAGTAGTGGTGAGGGGGTGCCTAGCACAGATACGCAGTATTTT. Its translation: CASSGEGVPSTDTQYF.

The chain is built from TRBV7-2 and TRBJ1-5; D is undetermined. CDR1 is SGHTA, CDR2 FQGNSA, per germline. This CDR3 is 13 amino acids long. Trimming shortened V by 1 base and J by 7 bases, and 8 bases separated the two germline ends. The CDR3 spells CASSLVMQQPQHF. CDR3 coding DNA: TGTGCCAGCAGCTTAGTTATGCAGCAGCCCCAGCATTTT.

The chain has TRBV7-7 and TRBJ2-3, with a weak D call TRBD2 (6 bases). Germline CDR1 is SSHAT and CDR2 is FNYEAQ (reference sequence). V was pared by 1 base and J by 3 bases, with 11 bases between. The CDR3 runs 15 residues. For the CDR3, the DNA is TGTGCCAGCAGCTTAGGGGCTAGCGAGACAGATACGCAGTATTTT. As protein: CASSLGASETDTQYF.

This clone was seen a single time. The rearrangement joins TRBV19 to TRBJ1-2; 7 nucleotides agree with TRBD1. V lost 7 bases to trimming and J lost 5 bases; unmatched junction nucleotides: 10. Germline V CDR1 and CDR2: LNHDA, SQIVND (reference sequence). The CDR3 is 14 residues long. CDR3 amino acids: CASTSPGQPYGYTF. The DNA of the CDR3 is TGTGCCAGTACCTCCCCGGGACAGCCTTATGGCTACACCTTC.